The T cell receptor beta chain under discussion was sequenced for a study of long-term antiretroviral therapy in people with HIV. With 5 bases clipped from V and 2 bases from J, the junction kept 8 bases outside the gene matches. This CDR3 region has 18 residues. Germline V gives CDR1 SEHNR, CDR2 FQNEAQ (reference sequence). Assay version v3.0 of immunoSEQ was used, and it was run at survey level. Produced via immunoSEQ multiplex PCR; TCRdb's table is partial and in-frame only. The sample carries over 25,000 clones, about 80% recorded once. Material: unsorted PBMCs, obtained 1.1 years before starting antiretroviral therapy. This TCR came from a woman younger than 45 with HIV. This rearrangement joins TRBV7-9 to TRBJ2-6, with 11 bases identical to TRBD1. In DNA, the CDR3 is TGTGCCAGCAGCCAATCGGGACAGGGGGGCCCTGGGGCCAACGTCCTGACTTTC. This encodes CASSQSGQGGPGANVLTF.